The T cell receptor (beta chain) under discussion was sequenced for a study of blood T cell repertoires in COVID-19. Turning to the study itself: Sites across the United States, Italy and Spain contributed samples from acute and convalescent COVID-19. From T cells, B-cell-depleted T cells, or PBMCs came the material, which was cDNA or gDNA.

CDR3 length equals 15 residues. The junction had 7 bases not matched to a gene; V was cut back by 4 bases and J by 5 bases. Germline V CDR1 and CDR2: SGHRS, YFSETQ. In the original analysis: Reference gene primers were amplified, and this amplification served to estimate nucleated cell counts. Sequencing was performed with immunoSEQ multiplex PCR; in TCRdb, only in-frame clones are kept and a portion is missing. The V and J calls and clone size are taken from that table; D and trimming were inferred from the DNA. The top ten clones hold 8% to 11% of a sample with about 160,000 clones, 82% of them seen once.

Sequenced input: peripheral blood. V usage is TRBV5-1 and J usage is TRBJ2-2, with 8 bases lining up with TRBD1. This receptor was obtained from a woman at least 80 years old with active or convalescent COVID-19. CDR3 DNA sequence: TGCGCCAGCAGCAACGACAGGGGAAGTACCGGGGAGCTGTTTTTT. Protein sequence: CASSNDRGSTGELFF.